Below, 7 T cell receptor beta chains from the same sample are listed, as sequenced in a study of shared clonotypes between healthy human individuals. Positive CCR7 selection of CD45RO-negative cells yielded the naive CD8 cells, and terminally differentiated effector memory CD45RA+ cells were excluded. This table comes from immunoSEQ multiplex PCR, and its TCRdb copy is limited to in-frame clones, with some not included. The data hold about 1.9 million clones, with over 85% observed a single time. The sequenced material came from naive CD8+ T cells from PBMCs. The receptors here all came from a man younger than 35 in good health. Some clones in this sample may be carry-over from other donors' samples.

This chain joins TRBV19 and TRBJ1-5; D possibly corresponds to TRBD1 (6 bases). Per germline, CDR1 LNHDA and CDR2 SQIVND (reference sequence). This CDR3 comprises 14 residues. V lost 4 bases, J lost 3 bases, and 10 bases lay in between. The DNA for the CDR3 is TGTGCCAGTAGTAAACGGACAGCCAATCAGCCCCAGCATTTT. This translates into CASSKRTANQPQHF. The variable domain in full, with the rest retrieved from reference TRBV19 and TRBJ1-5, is DGGITQSPKYLFRKEGQNVTLSCEQNLNHDAMYWYRQDPGQGLRLIYYSQIVNDFQKGDIAEGYSVSREKKESFPLTVTSAQKNPTAFYLCASSKRTANQPQHFGDGTRLSIL.

The CDR3 sequence is CASSWENSGNTIYF. In DNA, the CDR3 is TGTGCCAGTAGTTGGGAAAACTCTGGAAACACCATATATTTT. The genes are TRBV19 and TRBJ1-3, with D hard to call. V was cut by 5 bases and J by 0 bases, with 8 bases left in between. The CDR3 consists of 14 residues. From germline, CDR1 is LNHDA and CDR2 SQIVND (reference sequence). The whole variable domain, remainder taken from reference TRBV19 and TRBJ1-3, is DGGITQSPKYLFRKEGQNVTLSCEQNLNHDAMYWYRQDPGQGLRLIYYSQIVNDFQKGDIAEGYSVSREKKESFPLTVTSAQKNPTAFYLCASSWENSGNTIYFGEGSWLTVV.

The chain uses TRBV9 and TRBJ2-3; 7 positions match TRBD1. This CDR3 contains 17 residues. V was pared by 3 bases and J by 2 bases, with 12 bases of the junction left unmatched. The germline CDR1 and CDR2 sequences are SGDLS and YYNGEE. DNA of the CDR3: TGTGCCAGCAGCGACCCCCCGAGGGGGCTTCCCACAGATACGCAGTATTTT. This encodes CASSDPPRGLPTDTQYF.

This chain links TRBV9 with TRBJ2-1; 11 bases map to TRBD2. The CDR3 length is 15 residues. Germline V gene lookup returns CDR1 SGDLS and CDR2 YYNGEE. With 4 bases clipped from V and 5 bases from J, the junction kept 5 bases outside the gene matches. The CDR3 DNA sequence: TGTGCCAGCAGCATTAGCGGGAGGGACCACAATGAGCAGTTCTTC. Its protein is CASSISGRDHNEQFF. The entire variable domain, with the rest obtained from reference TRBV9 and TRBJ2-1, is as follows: DSGVTQTPKHLITATGQRVTLRCSPRSGDLSVYWYQQSLDQGLQFLIQYYNGEERAKGNILERFSAQQFPDLHSELNLSSLELGDSALYFCASSISGRDHNEQFFGPGTRLTVL.

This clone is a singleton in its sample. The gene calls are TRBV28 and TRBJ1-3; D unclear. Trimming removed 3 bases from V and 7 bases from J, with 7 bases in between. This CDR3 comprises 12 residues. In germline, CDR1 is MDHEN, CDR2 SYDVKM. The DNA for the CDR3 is TGTGCCAGCAGTTTCGGGAGGAACACCATATATTTT. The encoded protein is CASSFGRNTIYF.

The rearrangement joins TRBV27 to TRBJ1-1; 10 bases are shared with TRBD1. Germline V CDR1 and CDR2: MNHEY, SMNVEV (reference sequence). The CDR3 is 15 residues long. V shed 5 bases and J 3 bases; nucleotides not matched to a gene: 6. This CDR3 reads CASSTRTGGYTEAFF. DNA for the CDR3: TGTGCCAGCAGTACCCGGACAGGGGGTTACACTGAAGCTTTCTTT.

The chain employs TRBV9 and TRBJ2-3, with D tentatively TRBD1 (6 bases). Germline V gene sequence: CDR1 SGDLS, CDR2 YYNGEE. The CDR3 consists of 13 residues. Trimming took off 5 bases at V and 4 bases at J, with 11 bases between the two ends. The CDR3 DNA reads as TGTGCCAGCAGTGGACAGTTATCAGATACGCAGTATTTT. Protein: CASSGQLSDTQYF. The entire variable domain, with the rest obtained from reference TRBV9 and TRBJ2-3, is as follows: DSGVTQTPKHLITATGQRVTLRCSPRSGDLSVYWYQQSLDQGLQFLIQYYNGEERAKGNILERFSAQQFPDLHSELNLSSLELGDSALYFCASSGQLSDTQYFGPGTRLTVL.